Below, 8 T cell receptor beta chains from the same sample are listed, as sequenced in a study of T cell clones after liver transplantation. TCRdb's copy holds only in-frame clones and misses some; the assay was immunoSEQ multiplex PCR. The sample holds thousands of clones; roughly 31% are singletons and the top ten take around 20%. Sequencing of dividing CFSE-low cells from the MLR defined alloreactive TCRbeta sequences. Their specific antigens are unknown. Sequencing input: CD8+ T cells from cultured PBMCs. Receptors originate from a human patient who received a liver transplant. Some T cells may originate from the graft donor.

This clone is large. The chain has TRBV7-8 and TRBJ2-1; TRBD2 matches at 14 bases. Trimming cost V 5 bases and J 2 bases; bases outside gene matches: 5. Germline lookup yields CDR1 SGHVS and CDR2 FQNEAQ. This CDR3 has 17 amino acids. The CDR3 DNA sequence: TGTGCCAGCAGCCTCCCGACTAGCGGGAGGGCCTACAATGAGCAGTTCTTC. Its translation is CASSLPTSGRAYNEQFF.

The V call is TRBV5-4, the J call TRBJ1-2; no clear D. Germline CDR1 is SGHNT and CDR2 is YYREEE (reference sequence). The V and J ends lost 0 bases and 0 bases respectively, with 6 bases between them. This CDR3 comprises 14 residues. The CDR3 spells CASSLVQTNYGYTF. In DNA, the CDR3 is TGTGCCAGCAGCTTGGTCCAGACTAACTATGGCTACACCTTC.

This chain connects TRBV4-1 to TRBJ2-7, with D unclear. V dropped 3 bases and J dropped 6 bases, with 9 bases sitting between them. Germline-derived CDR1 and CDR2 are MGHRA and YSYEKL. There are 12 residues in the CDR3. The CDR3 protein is CASSHQRGEQYF. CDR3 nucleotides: TGCGCCAGCAGCCACCAACGCGGCGAGCAGTACTTC.

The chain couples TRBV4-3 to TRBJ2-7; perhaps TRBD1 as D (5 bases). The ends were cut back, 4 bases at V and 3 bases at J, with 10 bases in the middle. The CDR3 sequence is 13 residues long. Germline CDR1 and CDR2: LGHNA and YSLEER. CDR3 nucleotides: TGCGCCAGCAGCCCGGTAGGGGACTACGAGCAGTACTTC. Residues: CASSPVGDYEQYF.

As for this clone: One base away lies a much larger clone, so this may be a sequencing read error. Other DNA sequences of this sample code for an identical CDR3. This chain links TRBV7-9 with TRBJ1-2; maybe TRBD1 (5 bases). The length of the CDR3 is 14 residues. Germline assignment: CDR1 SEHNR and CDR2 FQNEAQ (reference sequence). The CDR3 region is CASSLAGTDYGYTF. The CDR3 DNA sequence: TGTGCCAGCAGCTTAGCGGGGACGGACTATGGCTATACCTTC.

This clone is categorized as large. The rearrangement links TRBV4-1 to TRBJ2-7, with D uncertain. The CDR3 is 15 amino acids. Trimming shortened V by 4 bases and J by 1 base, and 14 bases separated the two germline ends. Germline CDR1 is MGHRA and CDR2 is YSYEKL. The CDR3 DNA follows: TGCGCCAGCAGCCCACTTCACACCGCTTCCTACGAGCAGTACTTC. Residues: CASSPLHTASYEQYF.

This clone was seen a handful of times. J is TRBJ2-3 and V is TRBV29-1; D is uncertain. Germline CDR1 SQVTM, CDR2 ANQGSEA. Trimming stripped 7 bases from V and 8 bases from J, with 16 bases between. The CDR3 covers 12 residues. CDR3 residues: CSARPPSGTQYF. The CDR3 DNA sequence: TGCAGCGCTCGACCCCCCTCGGGTACGCAGTATTTT.

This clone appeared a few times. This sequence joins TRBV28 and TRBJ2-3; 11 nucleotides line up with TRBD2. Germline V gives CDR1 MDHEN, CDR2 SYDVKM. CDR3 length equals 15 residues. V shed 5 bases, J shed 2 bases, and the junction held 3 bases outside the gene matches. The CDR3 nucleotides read TGTGCCAGCAGTCTAGCGGGAGGTTACACAGATACGCAGTATTTT. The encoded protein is CASSLAGGYTDTQYF.